This T cell receptor (beta chain) came from a study of blood T cell repertoires in COVID-19. CDR1 and CDR2 (germline): PRHDT, FYEKMQ (reference sequence). CDR3 length equals 16 residues. V lost 1 base and J lost 0, with 10 bases in between. Using immunoSEQ multiplex PCR, the repertoire was profiled, and TCRdb retains in-frame clones only, with some absent. The sample shows hundreds of thousands of clones, nearly 90% of them seen only once. The sequence came from a man aged 18 to 30 with active or convalescent COVID-19. The specimen sequenced was peripheral blood. The V and J genes are TRBV13 and TRBJ1-3; D is possibly TRBD1 (5 bases). The CDR3 DNA reads TGTGCCAGCAGCTTAGTAGGGGCAAACTCTGGAAACACCATATATTTT. Amino acid sequence: CASSLVGANSGNTIYF. Variable domain in full (rest from reference TRBV13 and TRBJ1-3): AAGVIQSPRHLIKEKRETATLKCYPIPRHDTVYWYQQGPGQDPQFLISFYEKMQSDKGSIPDRFSAQQFSDYHSELNMSSLELGDSALYFCASSLVGANSGNTIYFGEGSWLTVV.